This T cell receptor beta chain originates from a study of beta chain features in type 1 diabetes. Study-level findings and limits: Shorter templates might be favored by PCR, equally in patients and controls. Over-representation of high TCR-expressing cells was a possible consequence of cDNA sequencing.

Expressed TCRB transcripts were sequenced, since all the RNA that had been isolated was reverse transcribed. The repertoire was sequenced with immunoSEQ multiplex PCR; TCRdb's copy has only in-frame clones and lacks some. The sample consists of about 620,000 clones, around 15% of them appearing once. CDR1 is MNHEY and CDR2 is SMNVEV in the germline V gene (reference sequence). Trimming stripped 6 bases from V and 5 bases from J, with 13 bases between. The CDR3 covers 13 residues. This clone has more than one count but fewer than ten. Antigen unknown. Purity above 95% was achieved in all sorted populations.

The sample comprised naive CD4+ T cells from blood. The genes are TRBV27 and TRBJ1-2; D is unclear. The clonotype originates from a man between 18 and 29 years old in good health. CDR3 bases: TGTGCCAGCAGAAGTAACAGCGCTTATGGCTACACCTTC. It yields the protein CASRSNSAYGYTF.